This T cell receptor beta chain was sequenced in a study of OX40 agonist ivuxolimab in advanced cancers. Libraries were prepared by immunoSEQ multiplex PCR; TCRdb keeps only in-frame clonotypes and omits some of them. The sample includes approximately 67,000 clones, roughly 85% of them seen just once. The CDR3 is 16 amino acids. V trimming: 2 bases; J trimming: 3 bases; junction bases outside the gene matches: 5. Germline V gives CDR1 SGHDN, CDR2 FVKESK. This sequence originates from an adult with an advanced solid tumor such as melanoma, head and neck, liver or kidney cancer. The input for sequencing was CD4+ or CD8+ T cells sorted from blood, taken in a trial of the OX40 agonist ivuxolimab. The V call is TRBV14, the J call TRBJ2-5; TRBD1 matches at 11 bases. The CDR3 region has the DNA TGTGCCAGCAGCCAACTTCGGGGACAGGGGGAAGAGACCCAGTACTTC. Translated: CASSQLRGQGEETQYF.